Listed below are T cell receptor beta chains from one sample, sequenced in a study of beta chain features in type 1 diabetes. Here immunoSEQ multiplex PCR was the method, and the copy in TCRdb shows in-frame clones only, minus some. The table shows 860,000 or so clones, with 15% to 20% occurring only once. Sequencing was done on a sample of naive CD4+ T cells from blood. The source of these receptors is a woman aged 18-30 years in good health. Each CDR3 is given with its conserved first and last residue.

j_call v_call cdr3_aa
TRBJ2-6 TRBV11-2 CASTPLGANVLTF
TRBJ2-1 TRBV7-2 CASSFRPGGSYNEQFF
TRBJ2-1 TRBV7-8 CASRALTYNEQFF
TRBJ2-1 TRBV15 CATSRDRYSNEQFF
TRBJ2-1 TRBV9 CASSSSGDSYNEQFF
TRBJ2-7 TRBV2 CASSVRPENEQYF
TRBJ2-6 TRBV9 CASSVDRAGANVLTF
TRBJ2-7 TRBV6-5 CASSLDAGLGKQYF
TRBJ2-7 TRBV2 CASSRNTYEQYF
TRBJ2-3 TRBV15 CATSRTNTQYF
TRBJ2-7 TRBV14 CASSQVVTYEQYF
TRBJ2-5 TRBV15 CATSSREGTYQETQYF
TRBJ2-5 TRBV15 CATSSSGTRGQETQYF
TRBJ2-1 TRBV27 CASDRREQFF
TRBJ2-1 TRBV6-5 CASSYPGLPQFF
TRBJ2-1 TRBV29-1 CSVKENEQFF
TRBJ1-1 TRBV28 CASRKFVNTEAFF
TRBJ2-7 TRBV7-2 CASSLTWRLAGNYEQYF
TRBJ2-7 TRBV19 CASSSKGYYEQYF
TRBJ2-1 TRBV29-1 CSVGRVLAINSEQFF
TRBJ2-1 TRBV30 CAWFNPRAPSYNEQFF
TRBJ2-1 TRBV4-3 CASSQVWSGRVNEQFF
TRBJ2-5 TRBV6-9 CASSYSPIGGLTQETQYF
TRBJ2-7 TRBV5-4 CASSWEGAASSYEQYF
TRBJ2-7 TRBV4-3 CASSRSDRMRYEQYF
TRBJ1-1 TRBV7-8 CASSFGGNTEAFF
TRBJ2-3 TRBV7-2 CASSYRSASTDTQYF
TRBJ2-7 TRBV15 CATSRGGESDYEQYF
TRBJ2-1 TRBV7-2 CASSLSGYLNNEQFF
TRBJ1-1 TRBV29-1 CSVEVAQGKAFF
TRBJ2-1 TRBV2 CASSERRGDEQFF
TRBJ2-7 TRBV18 CASSQGMTYEQYF
TRBJ2-1 TRBV5-4 CASSPAGKAHNEQFF
TRBJ2-3 TRBV9 CASGRAGGPTDTQYF
TRBJ2-1 TRBV7-2 CASSLPLRTSGYNEQFF
TRBJ2-2 TRBV5-1 CASSLPSPTGELFF
TRBJ1-1 TRBV5-6 CASSLYREGKGRAEAFF
TRBJ1-1 TRBV7-9 CASSLARAPEAFF
TRBJ2-3 TRBV13 CASSLSAGRPADTQYF
TRBJ1-2 TRBV11-2 CASSAAHRDREVGFYGYTF
TRBJ2-1 TRBV7-2 CASSADGTPSVDEQFF